These T cell receptor beta chains were read from a single sample in a study of blood T cell repertoires in COVID-19. Sequencing used immunoSEQ multiplex PCR; TCRdb keeps in-frame clones, though not all of them. The sample includes around 88,000 clones, over 70% seen only once; the top ten take roughly 10%. The material sequenced was peripheral blood. The source of these receptors is a woman of 80 years or more with acute or convalescent COVID-19. Each CDR3 is given with its conserved first and last residue. Each record gives: clone size, D gene, V gene, J gene, CDR3 protein. A D gene is named only where the DNA matches it firmly. Some rows mark clone size as missing; the rest say once, few, many or name a class of expanded clone.

.	.	TRBV6-5	TRBJ1-6	CASREALRISPLHF
.	.	TRBV18	TRBJ1-2	CASSPQIYREGYGYTF
.	.	TRBV7-2	TRBJ2-5	CASSKTRLEETQYF
few	.	TRBV6-2/TRBV6-3	TRBJ1-6	CASSYLAGTYNSPLHF
.	.	TRBV3-1/TRBV3-2	TRBJ2-5	CASSQDQVPGTQYF
.	TRBD1	TRBV27	TRBJ1-6	CASRLGTANNSPLHF
.	.	TRBV11-2	TRBJ2-1	CASSLVRGGAYNEQFF
.	.	TRBV5-6	TRBJ1-2	CASNPHGAPYGYTF
once	TRBD1	TRBV5-4	TRBJ2-4	CASSVDRVDIQYF
.	.	TRBV10-1	TRBJ1-1	CASSGGGPEAFF
few	.	TRBV10-3	TRBJ2-7	CATRAASSYEQYF
.	.	TRBV24-1	TRBJ1-2	CATSGPGANYGYTF
.	.	TRBV19	TRBJ1-1	CASSKPQMAGRDTEAFF
.	.	TRBV2	TRBJ2-4	CASRRTVAKNIQYF
once	.	TRBV6-5	TRBJ2-2	CASSYAPANTGELFF
.	TRBD2	TRBV7-3	TRBJ2-5	CASSPHRGLAATQYF
.	TRBD1	TRBV19	TRBJ2-5	CASGSGTGETQYF
.	.	TRBV4-3	TRBJ1-5	CASSQGQNSNQPQHF
.	TRBD2	TRBV5-4	TRBJ2-5	CALRGGTAQETQYF
.	.	TRBV6-5	TRBJ1-2	CASSYSRGYGYTF
.	.	TRBV6-5	TRBJ2-3	CASSRGGDTQYF
.	TRBD2	TRBV11-3	TRBJ2-3	CASSTSGGADTQYF
.	TRBD1	TRBV15	TRBJ1-6	CATSFVPGQGSPLHF
.	TRBD2	TRBV9	TRBJ2-3	CASSVLAGGPGDTQYF
few	TRBD1	TRBV7-9	TRBJ2-5	CASSLEGQGTWYQETQYF
.	.	TRBV29-1	TRBJ2-5	CSVERWQGETQYF
.	TRBD1	TRBV7-2	TRBJ2-2	CASSFTGARELFF
.	TRBD1	TRBV7-9	TRBJ1-4	CASSQGAGGGEKLFF
.	.	TRBV5-1	TRBJ1-3	CASSRGGDTIYF
.	TRBD2	TRBV7-2	TRBJ2-5	CASSPGLGETQYF
.	.	TRBV5-1	TRBJ2-2	CASRRTGTNTGELFF
.	TRBD1	TRBV11-3	TRBJ1-1	CASSSRQGEAFF
.	.	TRBV18	TRBJ1-1	CASSPSQTNTEAFF
few	.	TRBV5-1	TRBJ1-3	CASSVGVEGNTIYF
.	TRBD1	TRBV7-3	TRBJ2-7	CASSSGQGALPQYF
once	TRBD2	TRBV18	TRBJ2-1	CASSNSGGARNEQFF
.	.	TRBV9	TRBJ2-3	CASSRAGTDTDTQYF
few	.	TRBV5-1	TRBJ1-1	CASTSGGVENAEAFF